Each of the 26 T cell receptor beta chains below was sequenced from the same sample in a study of T cells in Graves' hyperthyroidism and ophthalmopathy. RNA transcripts were the template for amplifying TCR beta CDR3 regions. With the HTBI primer set, the TCR CDR3 went through a first round of RT-PCR. TCRdb reprocessed the multiplex PCR reads with MiXCR, giving one entry per CDR3 protein. The sample records about 420,000 distinct CDR3 sequences, approximately 14% being singletons. Source material: blood. These receptors came from a woman between 18 and 30 years old with Graves' hyperthyroidism.

Ten or more counts support this clonotype. V gene TRBV27 combines with J gene TRBJ2-3; the match to TRBD2 covers 7 bases. From germline, CDR1 is MNHEY and CDR2 SMNVEV (reference sequence). The CDR3 contains 16 residues. The J segment lost 0 bases and the V segment lost 8 bases, leaving 11 bases of the junction unmatched. The CDR3 sequence is CASASIMRGSTDTQYF. Written as DNA, the CDR3 is TGTGCCAGCGCAAGCATCATGCGGGGGAGCACAGATACGCAGTATTTT.

V gene TRBV7-6 combines with J gene TRBJ2-2; maybe TRBD1 (5 bases). The CDR3 runs 13 residues. V dropped 5 bases and J dropped 4 bases, with 8 bases sitting between them. Germline values: CDR1 SGHVS, CDR2 FNYEAQ. The CDR3 DNA follows: TGTGCCAGCAGCCTGACAGTCACCGGGGAGCTGTTTTTT. Amino acids: CASSLTVTGELFF.

This clonotype came up once. In DNA, the CDR3 is TGTGCCACCAGCAGAGATGGAAACGGGAGGGGTCAAAACATTCAGTACTTC. It specifies CATSRDGNGRGQNIQYF. The rearrangement links TRBV15 to TRBJ2-4, with 8 bases matching TRBD2. Trimming removed 0 bases from V and 5 bases from J; junction bases left unmatched: 9. Per the germline V gene, CDR1 is LNHNV and CDR2 is YYDKDF (reference sequence). The CDR3 is 17 residues long.

The chain recombines TRBV2 with TRBJ2-2; maybe TRBD2 (7 bases). The CDR3 is 15 residues long. Trimming removed 6 bases at V and 6 bases at J, with 17 bases between. Germline V CDR1 and CDR2: SNHLY, FYNNEI. The CDR3, as DNA: TGTGCCAGCAGGGCAGACGGGGGGCATTCCGGGGAGCTGTTTTTT. Translating it yields CASRADGGHSGELFF.

At least ten counts were recorded for this clonotype. This rearrangement joins TRBV20-1 to TRBJ1-2; D not resolved. Trimming stripped 3 bases from V and 1 base from J, with 9 bases between. The CDR3 runs 13 residues. Germline lookup yields CDR1 DFQATT and CDR2 SNEGSKA (reference sequence). This CDR3 reads CSARRAFNYGYTF. The DNA for the CDR3 is TGCAGTGCTAGGAGGGCGTTTAACTATGGCTACACCTTC.

In the case of this clonotype: Being one base from a much bigger clone, this may be a read error. The rearrangement uses TRBV12-3 or TRBV12-4 and TRBJ2-2, with 8 bases lining up with TRBD2. This CDR3 contains 20 residues. The J segment lost 1 base and the V segment lost 2 bases, leaving 15 bases of the junction unmatched. CDR3 DNA sequence: TGTGCCAGCAGTTTAAGAAGGCGGGCTAGCGGGCTTAAGAACACCGGGGAGCTGTTTTTT. Translating gives CASSLRRRASGLKNTGELFF.

This clonotype was seen repeatedly, ten times or more. This rearrangement joins TRBV7-9 to TRBJ1-4, with unresolved D. V was trimmed by 5 bases and J by 12 bases, leaving 13 bases between them. Per germline, CDR1 SEHNR and CDR2 FQNEAQ (reference sequence). The CDR3 extends over 12 amino acids. DNA for the CDR3: TGTGCCAGCAGCCTTCCCGATTTCGAACTGTTTTTT. Encoded protein: CASSLPDFELFF.

This clonotype showed up many times. This chain links TRBV20-1 with TRBJ2-3; tentative D call: TRBD2 (5 bases). The germline V gene has CDR1 DFQATT and CDR2 SNEGSKA (reference sequence). This CDR3 contains 15 residues. V lost 0 bases, J lost 9 bases, and 19 bases lay in between. The CDR3 DNA reads TGCAGTGCTAGAGATACACGGGAAGCCCTCCCGACGCAGTATTTT. The encoded protein is CSARDTREALPTQYF.

This clonotype has just a few counts. V gene TRBV20-1 combines with J gene TRBJ2-2; D remains ambiguous. V was pared by 6 bases and J by 6 bases, with 11 bases between. CDR1 and CDR2 (germline): DFQATT, SNEGSKA (reference sequence). The CDR3 loop spans 12 amino acids. CDR3 loop: CSAAKASGELFF. The CDR3 DNA follows: TGCAGTGCAGCCAAGGCCTCCGGGGAGCTGTTTTTT.

The table lists this clonotype with many counts. The gene calls are TRBV20-1 and TRBJ1-1; the D gene is possibly TRBD1 (6 bases). CDR3 length equals 12 residues. Germline CDR1 reads DFQATT; CDR2 reads SNEGSKA (reference sequence). With 4 bases removed from V and 4 bases from J, the gap between germline ends came to 10 bases. CDR3 amino acids: CSATGDGTEAFF. The CDR3 coding sequence is TGCAGTGCTACAGGGGATGGCACTGAAGCTTTCTTT.

This clonotype was counted ten times or more. The CDR3 DNA is TGCAGTGCTACACCGGGACAGGGGCCCACTGAAGCTTTCTTT. Its protein product is CSATPGQGPTEAFF. The chain employs TRBV20-1 and TRBJ1-1, with 10 bases lining up with TRBD1. This CDR3 contains 14 residues. Germline-derived CDR1 and CDR2 are DFQATT and SNEGSKA (reference sequence). J gave up 4 bases and V 4 bases, and 6 bases lay outside the gene matches.

The gene calls are TRBV11-2 and TRBJ2-5; D may be TRBD1 (7 bases). V lost 5 bases and J lost 0, with 10 bases in between. The germline gives CDR1 SGHAT, CDR2 FQNNGV. The CDR3 loop spans 14 amino acids. CDR3 in DNA: TGTGCCAGCAGCGGCGGGACAGACCAAGAGACCCAGTACTTC. Protein sequence: CASSGGTDQETQYF. Looking up the rest from reference TRBV11-2 and TRBJ2-5 gives the full variable domain: EAGVAQSPRYKIIEKRQSVAFWCNPISGHATLYWYQQILGQGPKLLIQFQNNGVVDDSQLPKDRFSAERLKGVDSTLKIQPAKLEDSAVYLCASSGGTDQETQYFGPGTRLLVL.

This clonotype was picked up many times. This chain joins TRBV20-1 and TRBJ1-6, with unresolved D. The V end was cut by 6 bases, the J end by 8 bases, with 11 bases between. Germline CDR1 and CDR2: DFQATT and SNEGSKA (reference sequence). The CDR3 totals 12 residues. As DNA, the CDR3 is TGCAGTGCCGTCAGGAGGGATTCACCCCTCCACTTT. Translating it yields CSAVRRDSPLHF.

This clonotype was recorded at least ten times. The V call is TRBV7-3, the J call TRBJ2-5; D is unclear. CDR3 length equals 13 residues. Trimming took 6 bases from V and 3 from J, leaving 11 bases between them. Germline CDR1 reads SGHTA; CDR2 reads FQGTGA. In DNA, the CDR3 is TGTGCCAGCAGTTCAGTGGTAGAAGAGACCCAGTACTTC. The encoded protein is CASSSVVEETQYF.

This clonotype appeared many times. The chain is built from TRBV27 and TRBJ2-5, with 8 positions matching TRBD1. Trimming cost V 5 bases and J 5 bases; bases outside gene matches: 13. The germline gives CDR1 MNHEY, CDR2 SMNVEV (reference sequence). CDR3 length: 16 amino acids. The CDR3 coding sequence is TGTGCCAGCAGTCCTCGGACAGGGACGGGGGAGGAGACCCAGTACTTC. Translated: CASSPRTGTGEETQYF.

This clonotype was counted many times. The V and J genes are TRBV11-2 and TRBJ2-2; D ambiguous. V was trimmed by 5 bases and J by 8 bases, leaving 21 bases between them. Germline CDR1 is SGHAT and CDR2 is FQNNGV. CDR3 length: 16 amino acids. The CDR3 is CASSVLRTSTKGELFF. CDR3 in DNA: TGTGCCAGCAGCGTCCTGAGGACGTCAACAAAAGGGGAGCTGTTTTTT.

The sample holds a few counts of this clonotype. The chain uses TRBV10-3 and TRBJ2-1, with 7 nucleotides matching TRBD2. CDR3 length equals 16 residues. V lost 3 bases to trimming and J lost 4 bases; unmatched junction nucleotides: 9. Germline CDR1 and CDR2: ENHRY and SYGVKD. The CDR3 region is CAISDGLASGYNEQFF. CDR3 DNA sequence: TGTGCCATCAGTGACGGTCTAGCTAGCGGATACAATGAGCAGTTCTTC.

This clonotype was counted at least ten times. This chain connects TRBV5-1 to TRBJ2-2, with 9 bases identical to TRBD1. Germline CDR1 SGHRS, CDR2 YFSETQ. The CDR3 runs to 16 residues. V shed 7 bases, J shed 4 bases, and the junction held 11 bases outside the gene matches. CDR3 coding DNA: TGCGCCAGCTCAAACCTGGGACAGGGTCCCACCGGGGAGCTGTTTTTT. Translating it yields CASSNLGQGPTGELFF.

This clonotype was seen repeatedly, ten times or more. The rearrangement uses TRBV19 and TRBJ1-2; the D is unclear. The V gene's germline CDR1 is LNHDA and CDR2 SQIVND (reference sequence). Trimming pared 5 bases from V and 4 bases from J, leaving 14 bases between. This CDR3 comprises 14 residues. CDR3 region: CASSPGPVGYGYTF. DNA of the CDR3: TGTGCCAGTAGTCCCGGGCCGGTGGGCTATGGCTACACCTTC. The full variable domain, with the rest looked up from reference TRBV19 and TRBJ1-2, is DGGITQSPKYLFRKEGQNVTLSCEQNLNHDAMYWYRQDPGQGLRLIYYSQIVNDFQKGDIAEGYSVSREKKESFPLTVTSAQKNPTAFYLCASSPGPVGYGYTFGSGTRLTVV.

This clonotype was seen at least ten times. The chain has TRBV18 and TRBJ2-1, with 8 nucleotides matching TRBD2. V dropped 1 base and J dropped 9; count of bases not matched to a gene: 11. Germline lookup yields CDR1 KGHSH and CDR2 LQKENI. CDR3 length: 16 residues. CDR3 amino acids: CASSPLIGRAWGEQFF. For the CDR3, the DNA is TGTGCCAGCTCACCACTAATCGGGAGGGCCTGGGGTGAGCAGTTCTTC.

The chain has TRBV5-6 and TRBJ2-3; perhaps D is TRBD1 or TRBD2 (5 bases each). The length of the CDR3 is 17 residues. From germline, CDR1 is SGHDT and CDR2 YYEEEE. V lost 0 bases and J 2 bases, leaving 16 bases between the germline ends. This CDR3 is CASSLGGPTQVTDTQYF. DNA for the CDR3: TGTGCCAGCAGCTTGGGGGGACCAACTCAGGTCACAGATACGCAGTATTTT.

As to this clonotype: A much larger clone lies one base from this, so it may be a read error. The J gene is TRBJ2-1, the V gene TRBV7-2; D gene uncertain. The CDR3 runs 16 residues. The V and J ends lost 1 base and 10 bases respectively, with 20 bases between them. Germline CDR1 reads SGHTA; CDR2 reads FQGNSA. The CDR3 protein is CASSLGPDQVFYEQFF. In DNA, the CDR3 is TGTGCCAGCAGCTTAGGTCCGGACCAAGTATTTTACGAGCAGTTCTTC.

This clonotype has a count of ten or more. This chain links TRBV30 with TRBJ1-6; TRBD1 matches 7 bases. V lost 4 bases and J lost 7; bases outside the gene matches: 4. CDR3 length: 13 residues. CDR1 is GTSNPN and CDR2 is SVGIG in the germline V gene (reference sequence). CDR3 in amino acids: CAWTGQENSPLHF. The DNA for the CDR3 is TGTGCCTGGACTGGACAGGAGAATTCACCCCTCCACTTT.

This clonotype showed up many times. The chain employs TRBV6-1 and TRBJ2-1; D unclear. The CDR3 is 17 amino acids. Looked up from germline, CDR1 is MNHNS and CDR2 is SASEGT. Between the trimmed V and J ends, which lost 5 bases and 0 bases, there was a span of 17 bases. The CDR3 region is CASSNLLGASSYNEQFF. For the CDR3, the DNA is TGTGCCAGCAGTAACCTTTTGGGCGCGAGCTCCTACAATGAGCAGTTCTTC.

Ten or more counts support this clonotype. The chain links TRBV30 to TRBJ2-4, with 7 nucleotides matching TRBD1. The ends lost 1 base at V and 5 bases at J; junction bases unmatched: 2. Germline V gene lookup returns CDR1 GTSNPN and CDR2 SVGIG (reference sequence). CDR3 size: 13 residues. In DNA form, the CDR3 reads TGTGCCTGGAGTGAGGGGACAGAAAACATTCAGTACTTC. It yields the protein CAWSEGTENIQYF.

This clonotype was detected many times. This sequence joins TRBV18 and TRBJ1-1, with TRBD1 as a possible D gene (6 bases). V lost 2 bases, J lost 4 bases, and 17 bases lay in between. Germline V gene sequence: CDR1 KGHSH, CDR2 LQKENI. The CDR3 runs 16 residues. CDR3 sequence: CASSPSIAQGGTEAFF. CDR3 in DNA: TGTGCCAGCTCACCATCAATTGCACAGGGAGGCACTGAAGCTTTCTTT.